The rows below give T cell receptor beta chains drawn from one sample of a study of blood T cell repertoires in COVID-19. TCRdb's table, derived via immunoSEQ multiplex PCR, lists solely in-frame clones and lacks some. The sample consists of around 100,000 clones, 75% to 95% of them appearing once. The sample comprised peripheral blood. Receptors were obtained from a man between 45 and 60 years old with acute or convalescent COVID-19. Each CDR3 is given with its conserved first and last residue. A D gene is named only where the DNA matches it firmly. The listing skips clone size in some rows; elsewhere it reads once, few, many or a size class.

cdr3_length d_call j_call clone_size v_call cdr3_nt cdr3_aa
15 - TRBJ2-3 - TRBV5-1 TGCGCCAGCAGCTTGACGAGCCGGGGTCGAGATACGCAGTATTTT CASSLTSRGRDTQYF
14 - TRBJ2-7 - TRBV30 TGTGCCTGGAGTGTTGCGGACTATTCCTACGAGCAGTACTTC CAWSVADYSYEQYF
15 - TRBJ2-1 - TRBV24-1 TGTGCCACCGCCAAAGGGGAAAACTTCTACAATGAGCAGTTCTTC CATAKGENFYNEQFF
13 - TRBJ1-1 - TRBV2 TGTGCCAGCAGTGAAGAGCGCGGGACTGAAGCTTTCTTT CASSEERGTEAFF
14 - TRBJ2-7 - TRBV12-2 TGTGCAAGTCGCCCCGGACAGGTTCCCTACGAGCAGTACTTC CASRPGQVPYEQYF
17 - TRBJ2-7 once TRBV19 TGTGCCAGTAGTATAGACTACTTGGGCGGAGCGGACTACGAGCAGTACTTC CASSIDYLGGADYEQYF
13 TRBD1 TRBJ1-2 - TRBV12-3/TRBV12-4 TGTGCCAGCAGAACCGGGAGGGGGCAAGGCTACACCTTC CASRTGRGQGYTF
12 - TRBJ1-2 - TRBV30 TGTGCCTGGAGTTGGGACAAGAATGGCTACACCTTC CAWSWDKNGYTF
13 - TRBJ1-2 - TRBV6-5 TGTGCCAGCAGCGAGGCATCATACTATGGCTACACCTTC CASSEASYYGYTF
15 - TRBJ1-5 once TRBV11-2 TGTGCCAGCAGCTTAGATATCGGGGTCAGCCAGCCCCAGCATTTT CASSLDIGVSQPQHF
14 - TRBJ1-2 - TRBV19 TGTGCCAGTAGTATTGGAGGGAAGGCCTATGGCTACACCTTC CASSIGGKAYGYTF
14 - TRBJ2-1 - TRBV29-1 TGCAGCGTTGCCCGCGGGGTCTCCTACAATGAGCAGTTCTTC CSVARGVSYNEQFF
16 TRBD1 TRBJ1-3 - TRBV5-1 TGCGCCAGCAGCTCCGGACAGGGGTCCTACGGAAACACCATATATTTT CASSSGQGSYGNTIYF
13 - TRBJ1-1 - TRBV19 TGTGCCAGTAGTATTCTTTTGAACACTGAAGCTTTCTTT CASSILLNTEAFF
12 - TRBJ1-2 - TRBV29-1 TGCAGCGTTGAAGGAGAAAAATATGGCTACACCTTC CSVEGEKYGYTF
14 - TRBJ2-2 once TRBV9 TGTGCCAGCAGCGACTACGGTTACACCGGGGAGCTGTTTTTT CASSDYGYTGELFF
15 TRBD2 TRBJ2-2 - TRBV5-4 TGTGCCAGCAGCAGACTAGCGGGAGAGACCGGGGAGCTGTTTTTT CASSRLAGETGELFF
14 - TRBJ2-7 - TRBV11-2 TGTGCCAGCAGCTTAGAAGGGGGAAGGTACGAGCAGTACTTC CASSLEGGRYEQYF
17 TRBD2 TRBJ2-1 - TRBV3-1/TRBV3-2 TGTGCCAGCAGCCAAGATGGCCTAGCGGGAGACTACAATGAGCAGTTCTTC CASSQDGLAGDYNEQFF
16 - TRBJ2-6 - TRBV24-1 TGTGCCACCAGTGAAATCAGGGGGGCCGGGGCCAACGTCCTGACTTTC CATSEIRGAGANVLTF
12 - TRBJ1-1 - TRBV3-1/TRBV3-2 TGTGCCAGCAGCCAGATAGTCACTGAAGCTTTCTTT CASSQIVTEAFF
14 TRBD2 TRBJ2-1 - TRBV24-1 TGTGCCACCAGTGATTTACTTGCGGGAGATGAGCAGTTCTTC CATSDLLAGDEQFF
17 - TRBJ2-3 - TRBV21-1 TGTGCCAGCAGCAAAGGGGTTGGGGGGACAGCAGCAGATACGCAGTATTTT CASSKGVGGTAADTQYF
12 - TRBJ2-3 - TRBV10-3 TGTGCCATCAGTTTATCCGCAGATACGCAGTATTTT CAISLSADTQYF
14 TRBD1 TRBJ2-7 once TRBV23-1 TGCGCCAGCCCCAACCAGGGGGCGGAGTACGAGCAGTACTTC CASPNQGAEYEQYF
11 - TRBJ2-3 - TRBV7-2 TGTGCCAGCAGCCTCTCAGATACGCAGTATTTT CASSLSDTQYF
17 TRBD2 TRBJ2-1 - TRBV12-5 TGTGCTAGTGGGCTCGCAGTGGGACGGGAGGGCCGGAGTGAGCAGTTCTTC CASGLAVGREGRSEQFF
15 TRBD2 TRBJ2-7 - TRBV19 TGTGCCAGTAGTATTGGGACTAGCGGGAGATACGAGCAGTACTTC CASSIGTSGRYEQYF
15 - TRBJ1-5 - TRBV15 TGTGCCACCAGCAACGATGGGGGCGTTAATCAGCCCCAGCATTTT CATSNDGGVNQPQHF
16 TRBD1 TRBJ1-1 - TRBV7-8 TGTGCCAGCAGCCAGGACAGGGGCTTCATGAACACTGAAGCTTTCTTT CASSQDRGFMNTEAFF
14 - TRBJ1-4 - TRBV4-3 TGCGCCAGCAGCCCCGGGAGGGTGAGGGAAAAACTGTTTTTT CASSPGRVREKLFF
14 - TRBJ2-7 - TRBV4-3 TGCGCCAGCAGCCAAGGACCCCGGGGGTACGAGCAGTACTTC CASSQGPRGYEQYF
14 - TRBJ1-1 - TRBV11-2 TGTGCCAGCAGCTCACTTCAGGGGAACACTGAAGCTTTCTTT CASSSLQGNTEAFF
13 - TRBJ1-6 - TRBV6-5 TGTGCCAGCAGCCCGGACAGCTACTCACCCCTCCACTTT CASSPDSYSPLHF
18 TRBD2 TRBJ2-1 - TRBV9 TGTGCCAGCAGCGTAGCTAGCGGGAGCTTCACTGGAGCCGATGAGCAGTTCTTC CASSVASGSFTGADEQFF
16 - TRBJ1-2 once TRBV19 TGTGCCAGTAGTATAGAAGGCCAGGGTCCTTCGTACGGCTACACCTTC CASSIEGQGPSYGYTF
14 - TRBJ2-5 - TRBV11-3 TGTGCCAGCAGCTTAACTAGCTGGGGAGAGACCCAGTACTTC CASSLTSWGETQYF
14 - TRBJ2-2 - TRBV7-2 TGTGCCAGCAGCCTTAGAAGGAGCACCGGGGAGCTGTTTTTT CASSLRRSTGELFF
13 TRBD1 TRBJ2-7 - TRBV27 TGTGCCAGCAGCGCCGGGACAGCCTACGAGCAGTACTTC CASSAGTAYEQYF
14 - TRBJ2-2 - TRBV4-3 TGCGCCAGCAGCCAAGATGCGAGAACCGGGGAGCTGTTTTTT CASSQDARTGELFF
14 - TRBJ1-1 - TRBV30 TGTGCCTGGAGAGGGGCCTTGATGAACACTGAAGCTTTCTTT CAWRGALMNTEAFF
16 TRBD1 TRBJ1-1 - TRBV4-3 TGCGCCAGCAGCCAAGCTATGACAGGGGCGCGGGTTGAAGCTTTCTTT CASSQAMTGARVEAFF
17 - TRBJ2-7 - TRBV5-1 TGCGCCAGCAGCTTGACAGCAGGGCTGTCAGTTTCGGTCGAGCAGTACTTC CASSLTAGLSVSVEQYF
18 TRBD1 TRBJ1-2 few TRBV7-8 TGTGCCAGCAGTTCCGGCTGGGGGGGGACAGGCCGAGATCCTGGCTACACCTTC CASSSGWGGTGRDPGYTF
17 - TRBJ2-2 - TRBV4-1 TGCGCCAGCAGCCAAGATCCCGGAGGGGTTGCCCCCGGGGAGCTGTTTTTT CASSQDPGGVAPGELFF
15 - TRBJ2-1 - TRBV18 TGTGCCAGCTCACCTTCTACGGGACAATACAATGAGCAGTTCTTC CASSPSTGQYNEQFF
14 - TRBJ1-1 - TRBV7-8 TGTGCCAGCAGCTTAGTCCACATGAACACTGAAGCTTTCTTT CASSLVHMNTEAFF
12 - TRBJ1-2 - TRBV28 TGTGCCAGCACTAGTTCGGATGGACAGAGGGGCTTC CASTSSDGQRGF
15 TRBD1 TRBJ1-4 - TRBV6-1 TGTGCCAGCAGTGACACCAGGGGGCTTGCTGAAAAACTGTTTTTT CASSDTRGLAEKLFF
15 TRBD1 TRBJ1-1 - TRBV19 TGTGCCAGTAGTTCCCCTCAGGGGGGTAGGACTGAAGCTTTCTTT CASSSPQGGRTEAFF
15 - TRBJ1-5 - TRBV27 TGTGCCAGCAGTTTAGGGACATTTAGCAATCAGCCCCAGCATTTT CASSLGTFSNQPQHF
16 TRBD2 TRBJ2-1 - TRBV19 TGTGCCAGTAGTAAGCGAGGACTAGACGAGTTAAATGAGCAGTTCTTC CASSKRGLDELNEQFF
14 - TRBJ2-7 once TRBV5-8 TGTGCCAGCAGCTATTCCCGAGTTAGAGGCGAGCAGTACTTC CASSYSRVRGEQYF